Listed here are 24 T cell receptor beta chains from one sample, sequenced in a study of blood T cell repertoires in COVID-19. The repertoire was sequenced with immunoSEQ multiplex PCR; TCRdb's copy has only in-frame clones and lacks some. Of approximately 61,000 clones detected, approximately 83% appear once; the ten largest clones hold around 9.6%. The sample consisted of peripheral blood. The receptor set was obtained from a man in his fifties with COVID-19, enrolled during active disease.

The chain has TRBV5-1 and TRBJ2-3; 9 nucleotides line up with TRBD1. Germline-derived CDR1 and CDR2 are SGHRS and YFSETQ. Germline trimming cut 6 bases from V and 3 bases from J; bases unmatched to any gene: 2. The CDR3 is 13 amino acids. CDR3 nucleotides: TGCGCCAGCAAGGGGACAGGGACAGATACGCAGTATTTT. As protein: CASKGTGTDTQYF.

The chain uses TRBV7-2 and TRBJ2-2; weak D call: TRBD1 (5 bases). V was trimmed by 2 bases and J by 3 bases, leaving 13 bases between them. The CDR3 has 16 residues. Germline V gene sequence: CDR1 SGHTA, CDR2 FQGNSA. CDR3 residues: CASSLFVRVDTGELFF. Here the CDR3 DNA reads TGTGCCAGCAGCTTATTTGTCAGGGTCGACACCGGGGAGCTGTTTTTT.

V usage is TRBV6-5 and J usage is TRBJ1-2; TRBD1 aligns across 8 bases. Trimming cost V 6 bases and J 8 bases; bases outside gene matches: 11. The CDR3 totals 14 residues. Germline CDR1 and CDR2: MNHEY and SVGAGI. The DNA for the CDR3 is TGTGCCAGCAGAACAGACAGGGGTCCTTTCGGCTACACCTTC. As protein: CASRTDRGPFGYTF.

V and J are TRBV6-5 and TRBJ2-1, with D uncertain. Trimming removed 5 bases from V and 8 bases from J, with 16 bases in between. CDR1 and CDR2 (germline): MNHEY, SVGAGI. The CDR3 runs 14 residues. The CDR3: CASSRLRFVDEQFF. DNA for the CDR3: TGTGCCAGCAGTAGACTCAGATTTGTCGATGAGCAGTTCTTC.

DNA for the CDR3: TGTGCCAGCAGTTACTTCCGACAGGGGGCCTTTGGAAACACCATATATTTT. Its protein product is CASSYFRQGAFGNTIYF. The chain uses TRBV6-2 or TRBV6-3 and TRBJ1-3; 10 bases agree with TRBD1. The V segment lost 1 base and the J segment 3 bases; nucleotides outside the gene matches: 6. The CDR3 runs 17 residues. Germline V gives CDR1 MNHEY, CDR2 SVGEGT.

This clone occurred once. The genes are TRBV5-8 and TRBJ2-5; 8 bases align to TRBD2. V lost 4 bases, J lost 5 bases, and 7 bases stayed unmatched. The CDR3 contains 14 residues. Germline lookup yields CDR1 SGHTS and CDR2 YDEGEE. DNA for the CDR3: TGTGCCAGCAGCATAGTAGCGGGGTCCGAGACCCAGTACTTC. Protein: CASSIVAGSETQYF. The entire variable domain, with the rest obtained from reference TRBV5-8 and TRBJ2-5, is as follows: EAGVTQSPTHLIKTRGQQATLRCSPISGHTSVYWYQQALGLGLQFLLWYDEGEERNRGNFPPRFSGRQFPNYSSELNVNALELEDSALYLCASSIVAGSETQYFGPGTRLLVL.

The chain combines TRBV18 with TRBJ1-3; 8 bases match TRBD1. The CDR3 runs to 17 residues. The ends lost 2 bases at V and 0 bases at J; junction bases unmatched: 6. The germline V gene encodes CDR1 KGHSH and CDR2 LQKENI. The CDR3 region is CASSPVVGQVSGNTIYF. The CDR3 DNA reads as TGTGCCAGCTCACCAGTGGTGGGACAGGTCTCTGGAAACACCATATATTTT.

The J gene is TRBJ2-6, the V gene TRBV28, with TRBD1 matching over 9 bases. Germline trimming cut 6 bases from V and 2 bases from J; bases unmatched to any gene: 8. From germline, CDR1 is MDHEN and CDR2 SYDVKM. The CDR3 loop spans 17 amino acids. The CDR3 sequence: CASRDRGREAGANVLTF. CDR3 DNA sequence: TGTGCCAGCAGGGACAGGGGTCGGGAAGCTGGGGCCAACGTCCTGACTTTC. The full variable domain, rest sourced from reference TRBV28 and TRBJ2-6, is DVKVTQSSRYLVKRTGEKVFLECVQDMDHENMFWYRQDPGLGLRLIYFSYDVKMKEKGDIPEGYSVSREKKERFSLILESASTNQTSMYLCASRDRGREAGANVLTFGAGSRLTVL.

The chain carries TRBV5-4 and TRBJ2-7; possibly TRBD2 for D (6 bases). Deletions cut 2 bases from V and 3 bases from J, with 9 bases between. The CDR3 totals 13 residues. Per germline, CDR1 SGHNT and CDR2 YYREEE (reference sequence). CDR3 region: CASSFGGFYEQYF. The CDR3 DNA reads as TGTGCCAGCAGCTTCGGGGGATTCTACGAGCAGTACTTC.

The CDR3: CAWSRGGDNSPLHF. CDR3 in DNA: TGTGCCTGGAGTCGCGGAGGAGATAATTCACCCCTCCACTTT. This chain joins TRBV30 and TRBJ1-6; no clear D. This CDR3 is 14 amino acids long. Per the germline V gene, CDR1 is GTSNPN and CDR2 is SVGIG (reference sequence). Trimming removed 2 bases from V and 5 bases from J, with 10 bases in between.

The chain recombines TRBV5-1 with TRBJ2-3; 9 nucleotides match TRBD1. The germline V gene has CDR1 SGHRS and CDR2 YFSETQ. V trimming: 3 bases; J trimming: 6 bases; junction bases outside the gene matches: 17. The CDR3 spans 18 residues. CDR3 amino acids: CASSSKKTGGPIGDTQYF. CDR3 nucleotides: TGCGCCAGCAGCTCCAAAAAAACAGGGGGCCCAATCGGGGATACGCAGTATTTT.

A few counts support this clone. This chain links TRBV30 with TRBJ1-5; 7 nucleotides align to TRBD1. The V segment lost 0 bases and the J segment 4 bases; nucleotides outside the gene matches: 3. In germline, CDR1 is GTSNPN, CDR2 SVGIG (reference sequence). This CDR3 has 14 residues. The CDR3: CAWSVDRVNQPQHF. CDR3 DNA: TGTGCCTGGAGTGTCGACAGGGTAAATCAGCCCCAGCATTTT.

This clone was seen a single time. The chain has TRBV9 and TRBJ1-2; D is possibly TRBD1 (6 bases). CDR1 SGDLS and CDR2 YYNGEE come from the germline V gene. The CDR3 contains 15 residues. V was shortened by 4 bases and J by 7 bases, with 20 bases between the two germline ends. The DNA of the CDR3 is TGTGCCAGCAGCCAGAACAGGGTCGAGTTGGCTGGCTACACCTTC. It translates to CASSQNRVELAGYTF.

V gene TRBV6-5 combines with J gene TRBJ2-2, with a weak D call TRBD1 (7 bases). The CDR3 runs to 15 residues. CDR1 and CDR2 from the germline V gene are MNHEY and SVGAGI. V was shortened by 8 bases and J by 1 base, with 14 bases between the two germline ends. CDR3 DNA: TGTGCCAGCCCCCGGCGGGACAGGAACACCGGGGAGCTGTTTTTT. Translated, it gives CASPRRDRNTGELFF.

V is TRBV6-2 or TRBV6-3 and J is TRBJ2-1, with 7 bases that match TRBD2. This CDR3 is built from 20 residues. Trimming cost V 5 bases and J 0 bases; bases outside gene matches: 19. Germline CDR1 and CDR2: MNHEY and SVGEGT. The CDR3 loop reads CASSPTGLARTSSSYNEQFF. The CDR3, as DNA: TGTGCCAGCAGTCCCACCGGGTTGGCAAGGACTAGTAGCTCCTACAATGAGCAGTTCTTC.

This clone has at least ten counts. The chain is built from TRBV6-4 and TRBJ2-1; D call uncertain. This CDR3 has 13 amino acids. V was pared by 2 bases and J by 6 bases, with 8 bases between. The germline gives CDR1 MRHNA, CDR2 SNTAGT. CDR3 loop: CASSDGDSNEQFF. The CDR3 DNA reads as TGTGCCAGCAGTGACGGCGACTCCAATGAGCAGTTCTTC.

The rearrangement links TRBV21-1 to TRBJ2-7; the table calls TRBD2, which could not be checked here. TRBV21-1 is described as a pseudogene. The CDR3 runs 16 residues. CDR3 DNA sequence: TGTGCCAGCAGCAAAGATGCGGGGAAAAGCTCCTACGAGCAGTACTTC. Its translation is CASSKDAGKSSYEQYF.

The V call is TRBV30, the J call TRBJ1-2; no clear D gene. Germline-derived CDR1 and CDR2 are GTSNPN and SVGIG (reference sequence). The CDR3 totals 15 residues. Trimming shortened V by 0 bases and J by 2 bases, and 13 bases separated the two germline ends. The CDR3 nucleotides read TGTGCCTGGAGTGTAGAAGGCGGCTCAAACTATGGCTACACCTTC. Its protein product is CAWSVEGGSNYGYTF.

This clone has only a few counts. The rearrangement joins TRBV2 to TRBJ2-7; the D gene is possibly TRBD1 (6 bases). The V end was cut by 9 bases, the J end by 0 bases, with 9 bases between. The length of the CDR3 is 12 residues. From germline, CDR1 is SNHLY and CDR2 FYNNEI. The CDR3 nucleotides read TGTGCCAGTAGACAGGACTCCTACGAGCAGTACTTC. It translates to CASRQDSYEQYF.

This sequence joins TRBV5-6 and TRBJ2-1; D might be TRBD2 (6 bases). From germline, CDR1 is SGHDT and CDR2 YYEEEE. The length of the CDR3 is 16 residues. V lost 5 bases and J 0 bases, leaving 15 bases between the germline ends. CDR3 residues: CASRYRSGPSYNEQFF. The CDR3 DNA is TGTGCCAGCAGATACCGTAGCGGCCCCTCCTACAATGAGCAGTTCTTC.

V is TRBV6-6 and J is TRBJ2-2; 8 positions match TRBD1. The V segment lost 1 base and the J segment 7 bases; nucleotides outside the gene matches: 2. This CDR3 comprises 14 residues. Per the germline V gene, CDR1 is MNHNY and CDR2 is SVGAGI (reference sequence). The CDR3 protein is CASSYWTGNGELFF. Here the CDR3 DNA reads TGTGCCAGCAGTTACTGGACAGGGAACGGGGAGCTGTTTTTT.

The chain joins TRBV5-4 to TRBJ1-1; tentatively, D is TRBD1 (5 bases). The germline V gene encodes CDR1 SGHNT and CDR2 YYREEE (reference sequence). Trimming shortened V by 4 bases and J by 10 bases, and 17 bases separated the two germline ends. This CDR3 is built from 13 residues. CDR3 sequence: CASSTEPLGGAFF. In DNA form, the CDR3 reads TGTGCCAGCAGCACCGAACCCCTCGGGGGAGCTTTCTTT.

V usage is TRBV18 and J usage is TRBJ2-3; no reliable D call. The V and J ends lost 1 base and 2 bases respectively, with 4 bases between them. The CDR3 covers 13 residues. Per germline, CDR1 KGHSH and CDR2 LQKENI. The CDR3 sequence: CASSPRATDTQYF. Written as DNA, the CDR3 is TGTGCCAGCTCACCACGGGCCACAGATACGCAGTATTTT.

In its sample, this clone was seen once. The V call is TRBV6-4, the J call TRBJ2-1; D is undetermined. The CDR3 covers 15 residues. Germline CDR1 is MRHNA and CDR2 is SNTAGT. V was clipped by 6 bases and J by 2 bases, with 14 bases between them. For the CDR3, the DNA is TGTGCCAGCAGCCACGAGAGAGAACCCTACAATGAGCAGTTCTTC. It codes for CASSHEREPYNEQFF.